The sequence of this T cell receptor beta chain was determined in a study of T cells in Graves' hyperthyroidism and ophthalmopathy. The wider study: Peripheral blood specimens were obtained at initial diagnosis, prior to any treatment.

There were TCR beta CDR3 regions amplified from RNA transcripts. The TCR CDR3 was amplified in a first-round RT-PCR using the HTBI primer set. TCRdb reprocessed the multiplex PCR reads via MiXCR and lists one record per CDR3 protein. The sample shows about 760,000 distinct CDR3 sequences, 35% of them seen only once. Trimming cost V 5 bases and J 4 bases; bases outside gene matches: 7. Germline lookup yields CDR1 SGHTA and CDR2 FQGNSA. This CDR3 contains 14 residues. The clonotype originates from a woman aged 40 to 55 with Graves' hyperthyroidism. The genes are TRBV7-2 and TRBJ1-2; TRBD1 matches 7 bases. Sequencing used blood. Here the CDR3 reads CASSPRTGPYGYTF. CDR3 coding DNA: TGTGCCAGCAGCCCCCGGACAGGACCCTATGGCTACACCTTC.